This TCR beta chain was found in a study of identical twins. Study-wide results and limits: Fewer insertions marked abundant cord blood beta clonotypes; young adult naive trended weakly, memory not at all. Its conclusions, products of cross-sectional statistical analysis, did not come from following the same donors.

In its sample, this clonotype was seen many times. Antigen: not known. The germline V gene has CDR1 LNHNV and CDR2 YYDKDF (reference sequence). The CDR3 is made up of 12 amino acids. V was shortened by 0 bases and J by 2 bases, with 1 base between the two germline ends. Unique molecular identifiers were present on the cDNA, and a universal primer site came from template switching. In TCRdb, the 5' RACE reads were re-called with MiXCR into one record per CDR3 protein. The table lists around 340,000 distinct CDR3 sequences, about 10% of them singletons, with under 9.5% in the top ten. All donors comprised healthy Caucasians.

Input material: naive T cells sorted from blood. This TCR was recovered from a woman aged 45-59 years in good health. V gene TRBV15 combines with J gene TRBJ2-5; D is uncertain. The DNA of the CDR3 is TGTGCCACCAGCAGAGATCAAGAGACCCAGTACTTC. This codes for CATSRDQETQYF.